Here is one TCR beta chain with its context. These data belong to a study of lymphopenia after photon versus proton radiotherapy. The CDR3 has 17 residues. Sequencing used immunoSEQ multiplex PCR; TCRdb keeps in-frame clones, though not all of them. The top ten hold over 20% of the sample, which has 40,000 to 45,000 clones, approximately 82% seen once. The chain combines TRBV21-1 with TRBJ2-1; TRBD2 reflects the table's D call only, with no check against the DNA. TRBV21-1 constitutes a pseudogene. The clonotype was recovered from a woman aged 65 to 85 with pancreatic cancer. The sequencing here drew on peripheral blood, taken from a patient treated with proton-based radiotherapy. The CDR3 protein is CASSTQLAPSSYNEQFF. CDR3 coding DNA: TGTGCCAGCAGCACCCAACTAGCGCCGAGCTCCTACAATGAGCAGTTCTTC.